The following is a T cell receptor (beta chain) sequence with its context. This sample stems from a study of blood T cell repertoires in COVID-19. Turning to the study itself: Both acute and convalescent COVID-19 samples were obtained from the United States, Italy and Spain. T cells, B-cell-depleted T cells, or PBMCs supplied cDNA or gDNA.

CDR3 length equals 15 residues. From germline, CDR1 is MDHEN and CDR2 SYDVKM. V lost 11 bases to trimming and J lost 0 bases; unmatched junction nucleotides: 7. Per the authors' pipeline: Quantification of nucleated cells was approximated via reference gene primer amplification. The repertoire was sequenced with immunoSEQ multiplex PCR; TCRdb's copy has only in-frame clones and lacks some. That table is the source of V, J and clone size, and D and trimming were worked out from the DNA. The data show about 280,000 clones, approximately 85% seen once. The chain recombines TRBV28 with TRBJ2-1; 10 bases agree with TRBD1. The sequence derives from a man aged 50 or older with active or convalescent COVID-19. Material for sequencing was peripheral blood. The chain's CDR3 is CAVTRDRGSYNEQFF. As DNA, the CDR3 is TGTGCCGTAACCCGGGACAGGGGCTCCTACAATGAGCAGTTCTTC.